This is a list of T cell receptor beta chains from one sample in a study of blood T cell repertoires in COVID-19. Sequencing used immunoSEQ multiplex PCR; TCRdb keeps in-frame clones, though not all of them. The sample lists tens of thousands of clones; around 86% were seen once. Sequenced sample: peripheral blood. The origin of the receptors is a human donor in a cohort sampled during active COVID-19. Both conserved end residues are part of each CDR3. D genes are given only for firm matches. Clone size appears in some rows only: once, few, many, or a class for an expanded clone.

-	TRBV6-5	TRBJ2-7	few	CASSNLITYEQYF	TGTGCCAGCAGTAATTTAATTACCTACGAGCAGTACTTC
-	TRBV19	TRBJ1-2	-	CASSIKIQDGYTF	TGTGCCAGTAGTATCAAGATCCAGGATGGCTACACCTTC
TRBD2	TRBV2	TRBJ2-3	-	CASSEPSGGSTDTQYF	TGTGCCAGCAGTGAACCCTCGGGGGGTAGTACAGATACGCAGTATTTT
-	TRBV6-2/TRBV6-3	TRBJ2-7	-	CASSYSGGSYEQYF	TGTGCCAGCAGTTACTCAGGCGGAAGCTACGAGCAGTACTTC
-	TRBV6-1	TRBJ1-5	-	CASSEWQGVGGEFAQHF	TGTGCCAGCAGTGAATGGCAAGGGGTAGGAGGGGAGTTCGCCCAGCATTTT
TRBD1	TRBV6-5	TRBJ1-4	-	CASRARGRGLEKLFF	TGTGCCAGCAGAGCCCGTGGCAGGGGGCTTGAAAAACTGTTTTTT
-	TRBV4-2	TRBJ2-6	-	CASSQEGPNSGANVLTF	TGTGCCAGCAGCCAAGAGGGCCCAAACTCTGGGGCCAACGTCCTGACTTTC
-	TRBV6-5	TRBJ1-2	-	CASSYQQGNYGYTF	TGTGCCAGCAGTTACCAACAGGGTAACTATGGCTACACCTTC
TRBD1	TRBV27	TRBJ2-7	few	CASSDRASYEQYF	TGTGCCAGCAGTGACAGGGCTTCCTACGAGCAGTACTTC
-	TRBV6-5	TRBJ2-3	-	CASSPQRGNTDTQYF	TGTGCCAGCAGCCCCCAACGCGGGAACACAGATACGCAGTATTTT
TRBD2	TRBV5-1	TRBJ2-7	-	CASSTPLAGGEQYF	TGCGCCAGCAGCACCCCCCTAGCGGGGGGAGAGCAGTACTTC
TRBD1	TRBV6-2/TRBV6-3	TRBJ1-2	-	CASSPGQGWGYTF	TGTGCCAGCAGTCCAGGACAGGGCTGGGGCTACACCTTC
TRBD2	TRBV4-2	TRBJ2-2	few	CASSQEPSRTSPYGELFF	TGTGCCAGCAGCCAAGAACCTTCCCGGACTAGCCCGTACGGGGAGCTGTTTTTT
-	TRBV5-1	TRBJ2-3	-	CASSPGQHNKDTQYF	TGCGCCAGCAGCCCCGGACAGCATAACAAAGATACGCAGTATTTT
TRBD1	TRBV7-9	TRBJ2-1	-	CASSLGQGINNEQFF	TGTGCCAGCAGCTTAGGACAGGGTATCAACAATGAGCAGTTCTTC
-	TRBV4-1	TRBJ2-6	-	CASSQGGTKGANVLTF	TGCGCCAGCAGCCAGGGGGGGACAAAAGGGGCCAACGTCCTGACTTTC
-	TRBV10-3	TRBJ1-2	few	CAIRREGYGYTF	TGTGCCATCAGAAGGGAGGGCTATGGCTACACCTTC
TRBD1	TRBV7-2	TRBJ1-2	-	CASRDRPNYGYTF	TGTGCCAGTAGGGACAGACCTAACTATGGCTACACCTTC
-	TRBV6-6	TRBJ1-2	-	CALQGNYGYTF	TGTGCCCTACAGGGAAACTATGGCTACACCTTC
-	TRBV5-1	TRBJ2-1	once	CASSDTTEQFF	TGCGCCAGCAGCGATACGACAGAGCAGTTCTTC
TRBD2	TRBV19	TRBJ2-1	-	CASNIGTSGRVQFF	TGTGCCAGTAACATAGGGACTAGCGGGAGGGTTCAGTTCTTC
TRBD1	TRBV5-6	TRBJ2-1	-	CATGTGGFNEQFF	TGTGCGACCGGGACAGGGGGCTTCAATGAGCAGTTCTTC
-	TRBV11-3	TRBJ2-1	-	CASSDRQETVGEQFF	TGTGCCAGCAGCGACAGACAGGAAACGGTGGGTGAGCAGTTCTTC
TRBD1	TRBV6-5	TRBJ1-1	-	CASIWSGGTEAFF	TGTGCCAGCATTTGGTCAGGGGGCACTGAAGCTTTCTTT
-	TRBV4-1	TRBJ1-2	few	CASSQGGRARGYTF	TGCGCCAGCAGCCAAGGCGGCAGGGCCCGAGGCTACACCTTC
-	TRBV2	TRBJ2-2	once	CASSVNRANTGELFF	TGTGCCAGCAGTGTCAACAGGGCAAACACCGGGGAGCTGTTTTTT
TRBD2	TRBV5-4	TRBJ2-3	-	CASSLLAGGRTDTQYF	TGTGCCAGCAGCTTATTAGCGGGGGGGCGAACAGATACGCAGTATTTT
-	TRBV11-2	TRBJ2-7	few	CASSSYRDEQYF	TGTGCCAGCAGCTCATACAGGGACGAGCAGTACTTC
-	TRBV30	TRBJ1-6	once	CACHSSYNSPLHF	TGTGCCTGCCACAGCTCCTATAATTCACCCCTCCACTTT
-	TRBV18	TRBJ1-2	-	CASSTGGADYGYTF	TGTGCCAGCTCAACTGGGGGCGCGGACTATGGCTACACCTTC
TRBD2	TRBV28	TRBJ2-1	-	CASSPLSGGWNEQFF	TGTGCCAGCAGTCCTCTGTCGGGAGGGTGGAATGAGCAGTTCTTC
-	TRBV2	TRBJ1-3	-	CASSDSGYTIYF	TGTGCCAGCAGTGATTCTGGCTACACCATATATTTT
TRBD2	TRBV18	TRBJ2-7	once	CASSPPARGGEQYF	TGTGCCAGCTCACCTCCGGCCCGCGGGGGCGAGCAGTACTTC
TRBD2	TRBV9	TRBJ2-3	-	CASSVGLAGGLTDTQYF	TGTGCCAGCAGCGTAGGACTAGCGGGGGGATTGACAGATACGCAGTATTTT
-	TRBV19	TRBJ2-3	-	CASSAGSTDTQYF	TGTGCCAGTAGCGCGGGGAGCACAGATACGCAGTATTTT
TRBD1	TRBV10-3	TRBJ2-2	once	CAIRSTGGATTSNTGELFF	TGTGCCATCAGATCAACAGGGGGTGCTACTACTTCGAACACCGGGGAGCTGTTTTTT
-	TRBV12-3/TRBV12-4	TRBJ2-3	-	CASSPGTDTQYF	TGTGCCAGCAGTCCCGGCACAGATACGCAGTATTTT
-	TRBV2	TRBJ1-5	-	CASTPEGGGSQPQHF	TGTGCCAGCACCCCCGAGGGGGGGGGCAGTCAGCCCCAGCATTTT
TRBD1	TRBV5-4	TRBJ1-3	-	CASSSGTGGLYSGNTIYF	TGTGCCAGCAGCTCCGGGACAGGGGGCCTCTACTCTGGAAACACCATATATTTT
-	TRBV6-6	TRBJ2-5	once	CASVGGGPRETQYF	TGTGCCAGTGTTGGCGGAGGGCCGCGAGAGACCCAGTACTTC
TRBD1	TRBV6-5	TRBJ1-1	-	CASSWQTGTHTEAFF	TGTGCCAGCAGTTGGCAGACAGGGACGCACACTGAAGCTTTCTTT
-	TRBV5-8	TRBJ1-2	-	CASSLAISANYGYTF	TGTGCCAGCAGCTTGGCTATTTCGGCTAACTATGGCTACACCTTC
TRBD1	TRBV10-3	TRBJ2-1	medium-sized	CAISDRASDYNEQFF	TGTGCCATCAGCGACAGGGCCTCGGACTACAATGAGCAGTTCTTC
TRBD1	TRBV5-1	TRBJ1-2	-	CASSLAPGQENYGYTF	TGCGCCAGCAGCTTGGCTCCGGGACAGGAGAACTATGGCTACACCTTC
TRBD2	TRBV5-6	TRBJ2-1	-	CASSSGLAWTPSSYNEQFF	TGTGCCAGCAGCTCAGGACTAGCGTGGACCCCGAGCTCCTACAATGAGCAGTTCTTC
TRBD1	TRBV6-5	TRBJ2-5	few	CASSYGQGVQETQYF	TGTGCCAGCAGTTACGGTCAGGGGGTCCAAGAGACCCAGTACTTC
TRBD1	TRBV6-5	TRBJ1-2	once	CASRPGQAANYGYTF	TGTGCCAGCAGACCCGGACAGGCTGCTAACTATGGCTACACCTTC
TRBD2	TRBV7-9	TRBJ2-1	-	CASSPVSNGLAGGEQFF	TGTGCCAGCAGCCCCGTTTCGAATGGACTAGCGGGAGGAGAGCAGTTCTTC
-	TRBV5-1	TRBJ1-3	once	CASTEQGGLGNTIYF	TGCGCCAGCACGGAACAGGGTGGGCTCGGAAACACCATATATTTT
-	TRBV5-4	TRBJ2-3	-	CASSHARFTDTQYF	TGTGCCAGCAGTCACGCTAGGTTCACAGATACGCAGTATTTT
-	TRBV6-5	TRBJ2-6	-	CASSYAGFGGANVLTF	TGTGCCAGCAGTTATGCAGGGTTTGGTGGGGCCAACGTCCTGACTTTC
TRBD1	TRBV30	TRBJ2-3	-	CAWSPGQGYADTQYF	TGTGCCTGGAGCCCGGGACAGGGCTACGCAGATACGCAGTATTTT
-	TRBV27	TRBJ2-7	few	CASSYLQGQQYF	TGTGCCAGCAGTTACCTACAGGGACAGCAGTACTTC